This T cell receptor beta chain is from a study of blood T cell repertoires in COVID-19. Study details: Italy, Spain and the United States were the sources of the convalescent and acute COVID-19 samples.

The V gene end was trimmed by 7 bases and the J gene end by 7 bases; junction bases not matched to a gene: 9. Germline-derived CDR1 and CDR2 are SQVTM and ANQGSEA. This CDR3 is 12 amino acids long. As originally analysed: Amplified reference gene primers provided the basis for estimating nucleated cell counts. TCRdb's copy holds only in-frame clones and misses some; the assay was immunoSEQ multiplex PCR. The V and J calls and clone size come from that table; D and trimming were worked out from the DNA. The repertoire has some 96,000 clones, 80% of them found once; the top ten carry approximately 31%.

Specimen: peripheral blood. This chain connects TRBV29-1 to TRBJ1-2; 7 nucleotides align to TRBD1. The source of this sequence is a man in his 70s with active or convalescent COVID-19. The CDR3 reads CSGLTGAGGYTF. In DNA, the CDR3 is TGCAGCGGCCTAACAGGGGCCGGTGGCTACACCTTC.